The 8 T cell receptor beta chains below come from one sample, sequenced in a study of blood T cell repertoires in COVID-19. The assay was immunoSEQ multiplex PCR, and TCRdb's table has in-frame clones only and misses some. The data hold hundreds of thousands of clones, with roughly 90% observed a single time. The sample taken for sequencing was peripheral blood. These receptors were taken from a woman in her 70s with COVID-19, enrolled during active disease.

The genes are TRBV28 and TRBJ2-5; 12 positions agree with TRBD2. V was clipped by 5 bases and J by 5 bases; unmatched bases: 9. The CDR3 loop spans 16 amino acids. Germline V gives CDR1 MDHEN, CDR2 SYDVKM. CDR3: CASSARLAGVQETQYF. The CDR3, as DNA: TGTGCCAGCAGTGCCCGACTAGCGGGGGTGCAGGAGACCCAGTACTTC.

The chain combines TRBV5-8 with TRBJ1-6; possible D gene TRBD1, 5 bases. Germline V lookup: CDR1 SGHTS, CDR2 YDEGEE. The CDR3 length is 15 residues. Trimming removed 1 base from V and 4 bases from J, with 9 bases in between. CDR3 protein: CASSLSRGYNSPLHF. CDR3 nucleotide sequence: TGTGCCAGCAGCTTGAGTCGGGGGTATAATTCACCCCTCCACTTT.

This clone appeared once. The chain employs TRBV28 and TRBJ1-3; a weak D match, TRBD1 (5 bases). V dropped 6 bases and J dropped 2 bases, with 14 bases sitting between them. Germline V CDR1 and CDR2: MDHEN, SYDVKM. CDR3 length: 15 residues. The CDR3 bases are TGTGCCAGCAGGTCTCAGGGAGGCCCTGGAAACACCATATATTTT. The encoded protein is CASRSQGGPGNTIYF.

CDR3 nucleotides: TGTGCCAGCAGCTTAACTGGACAGAACACTGAAGCTTTCTTT. It encodes CASSLTGQNTEAFF. This sequence joins TRBV7-9 and TRBJ1-1; the D gene is possibly TRBD1 (5 bases). V dropped 2 bases and J dropped 1 base, with 8 bases sitting between them. Looked up from germline, CDR1 is SEHNR and CDR2 is FQNEAQ (reference sequence). This CDR3 has 14 amino acids.

The sample holds a few counts of this clone. The chain employs TRBV5-1 and TRBJ1-2, with TRBD1 identical over 10 bases. The trim removed 3 bases at V and 6 bases at J, leaving 11 bases unmatched. The CDR3 runs to 16 residues. Germline V lookup: CDR1 SGHRS, CDR2 YFSETQ. CDR3 sequence: CASSSRGQGGSDGYTF. For the CDR3, the DNA is TGCGCCAGCAGCTCCCGAGGACAGGGGGGGTCAGATGGCTACACCTTC.

This clone turned up a few times. The chain joins TRBV6-2 or TRBV6-3 to TRBJ2-3; D remains ambiguous. CDR3 length: 12 amino acids. V was shortened by 2 bases and J by 5 bases, with 5 bases between the two germline ends. Germline-derived CDR1 and CDR2 are MNHEY and SVGEGT. The CDR3 sequence is CASSYPVDTQYF. The CDR3 DNA reads as TGTGCCAGCAGTTACCCAGTAGATACGCAGTATTTT.

The genes are TRBV9 and TRBJ1-2; D unresolved. The CDR3 has 12 residues. Trimming took off 4 bases at V and 5 bases at J, with 9 bases between the two ends. CDR1 and CDR2 (germline): SGDLS, YYNGEE. DNA for the CDR3: TGTGCCAGCAGCTCGAATCAGTATGGCTACACCTTC. Its translation is CASSSNQYGYTF.

The gene calls are TRBV15 and TRBJ2-6, with D tentatively TRBD1 (5 bases). Per the germline V gene, CDR1 is LNHNV and CDR2 is YYDKDF (reference sequence). With 0 bases removed from V and 0 bases from J, the gap between germline ends came to 9 bases. The CDR3 contains 17 residues. CDR3 sequence (DNA): TGTGCCACCAGCAGAGACAGGGCCCTCTCTGGGGCCAACGTCCTGACTTTC. It is translated as CATSRDRALSGANVLTF.